Below are 20 T cell receptor beta chains sequenced from a single sample in a study of cytomegalovirus exposure and HLA in healthy donors. PCR primers comprised 60 Vbeta and 13 Jbeta primers. Only in-frame clones appear in the TCRdb table, and some are missing; sequencing was by immunoSEQ multiplex PCR. Found here are some 100,000 clones, around 80% of them singletons; the top ten hold under 5%. The sample comprised PBMCs. The receptor set was obtained from a woman in her 50s in good health and CMV-seropositive.

The rearrangement joins TRBV7-6 to TRBJ2-5; D unresolved. CDR3 length equals 15 residues. Trimming pared 3 bases from V and 3 bases from J, leaving 14 bases between. The germline gives CDR1 SGHVS, CDR2 FNYEAQ. CDR3 DNA sequence: TGTGCCAGCAGCTTTAACAGACAACTTGAAGAGACCCAGTACTTC. Its protein is CASSFNRQLEETQYF.

This clone appeared a few times. The chain combines TRBV4-1 with TRBJ1-2, with a tentative D call TRBD1 (5 bases). V dropped 1 base and J dropped 6 bases, with 6 bases sitting between them. CDR1 is MGHRA, CDR2 YSYEKL, per germline. The CDR3 runs 12 residues. CDR3 sequence (DNA): TGCGCCAGCAGCCAAGGGACAAATGGCTACACCTTC. The encoded protein is CASSQGTNGYTF.

This clone was seen only once. This chain joins TRBV13 and TRBJ2-2, with 7 bases matching TRBD2. The CDR3 has 14 residues. Germline V gene lookup returns CDR1 PRHDT and CDR2 FYEKMQ (reference sequence). The junction had 1 base not matched to a gene; V was cut back by 0 bases and J by 6 bases. CDR3 sequence reads: CASSLGRGAGELFF. In DNA form, the CDR3 reads TGTGCCAGCAGCTTAGGCCGGGGGGCCGGGGAGCTGTTTTTT.

This clone came up a few times. V is TRBV28 and J is TRBJ2-5; 13 bases fit TRBD2. CDR1 MDHEN and CDR2 SYDVKM come from the germline V gene. The ends lost 3 bases at V and 2 bases at J; junction bases unmatched: 0. The CDR3 spans 15 residues. This CDR3 reads CASSLTSGGQETQYF. The CDR3 DNA sequence: TGTGCCAGCAGTTTGACTAGCGGGGGGCAAGAGACCCAGTACTTC.

The chain employs TRBV9 and TRBJ2-5, with 9 bases aligning to TRBD2. Looked up from germline, CDR1 is SGDLS and CDR2 is YYNGEE. V shed 0 bases, J shed 5 bases, and the junction held 11 bases outside the gene matches. CDR3 length: 17 residues. The CDR3 region has the DNA TGTGCCAGCAGCGTAGGATCCCAGCGGGGGGCCGCGGAGACCCAGTACTTC. Translating gives CASSVGSQRGAAETQYF.

With respect to this clone: Other DNA sequences in this sample translate to the same CDR3. V usage is TRBV6-5 and J usage is TRBJ2-1, with no clear D. The germline V and J ends were trimmed by 2 bases and 0 bases, with 5 bases remaining between them. This CDR3 has 14 amino acids. CDR1 MNHEY and CDR2 SVGAGI come from the germline V gene. CDR3 in amino acids: CASSYGGSYNEQFF. The CDR3 nucleotides read TGTGCCAGCAGTTACGGCGGCTCCTACAATGAGCAGTTCTTC.

This clone was picked up a small number of times. The chain links TRBV7-9 to TRBJ2-5; D might be TRBD2 (6 bases). This CDR3 comprises 14 residues. Trimming shortened V by 10 bases and J by 4 bases, and 19 bases separated the two germline ends. Germline loops: CDR1 SEHNR, CDR2 FQNEAQ (reference sequence). The CDR3 region has the DNA TGTGCCACGCTCATAGTGGGGGGAAGAGAGACCCAGTACTTC. Its translation is CATLIVGGRETQYF.

In the case of this clone: Other DNA sequences of this sample code for an identical CDR3. This chain uses TRBV6-1 with TRBJ1-1; D ambiguous. Germline V CDR1 and CDR2: MNHNS, SASEGT. This CDR3 is 13 amino acids long. V was trimmed by 1 base and J by 1 base, leaving 4 bases between them. This CDR3 reads CASSEVRNTEAFF. The DNA of the CDR3 is TGTGCCAGCAGTGAAGTTCGGAACACTGAAGCTTTCTTT.

This rearrangement joins TRBV6-5 to TRBJ2-7, with 7 bases fitting TRBD2. Losses at the gene ends were 8 bases for V and 2 bases for J; bases not matched to a gene: 9. Germline lookup yields CDR1 MNHEY and CDR2 SVGAGI. The length of the CDR3 is 14 residues. CDR3 region: CASSGRARPYEQYF. As DNA, the CDR3 is TGTGCCAGCTCGGGGAGGGCTAGGCCCTACGAGCAGTACTTC.

This chain links TRBV5-8 with TRBJ1-2; 8 nucleotides line up with TRBD1. The CDR3 is made up of 14 amino acids. Germline CDR1 reads SGHTS; CDR2 reads YDEGEE. The V gene end was trimmed by 2 bases and the J gene end by 8 bases; junction bases not matched to a gene: 8. The CDR3 sequence is CASSFPQGAKGYTF. The CDR3, as DNA: TGTGCCAGCAGCTTTCCCCAGGGGGCGAAGGGCTACACCTTC.

This chain joins TRBV5-1 and TRBJ1-1; 7 bases are shared with TRBD1. The CDR3 spans 14 residues. The junction had 1 base not matched to a gene; V was cut back by 0 bases and J by 2 bases. Germline V gene data show CDR1 as SGHRS and CDR2 as YFSETQ. This CDR3 is CASSLGDRNTEAFF. CDR3 bases: TGCGCCAGCAGCTTGGGGGACAGAAACACTGAAGCTTTCTTT.

The CDR3 protein is CASSVSPGTGGYEQYF. DNA of the CDR3: TGTGCCAGCAGCGTGAGTCCCGGGACAGGGGGGTACGAGCAGTACTTC. The chain joins TRBV9 to TRBJ2-7; 11 nucleotides match TRBD1. CDR1 SGDLS and CDR2 YYNGEE come from the germline V gene. V shed 2 bases, J shed 4 bases, and the junction held 8 bases outside the gene matches. CDR3 size: 16 residues.

The CDR3 DNA reads as TGTGCCAGCAGTACCCGGACAAACACGCACGAGCAGTACTTC. This sequence encodes CASSTRTNTHEQYF. The chain couples TRBV2 to TRBJ2-7; a weak D match, TRBD1 (5 bases). Germline CDR1 SNHLY, CDR2 FYNNEI. Between the trimmed V and J ends, which lost 5 bases and 5 bases, there was a span of 16 bases. The CDR3 length is 14 residues.

The chain couples TRBV11-2 to TRBJ2-5; TRBD2 is a possible D gene (5 bases). The J call may not be correct, given that the DNA end is closer to TRBJ2-7. Germline CDR1 is SGHAT and CDR2 is FQNNGV. The CDR3 runs to 16 residues. This chain's CDR3 is CASSPLGARSSYEQYF. For the CDR3, the DNA is TGTGCCAGCAGCCCGCTGGGAGCGAGGAGCTCCTACGAGCAGTACTTC.

The J gene is TRBJ2-1, the V gene TRBV13, with 9 nucleotides matching TRBD2. CDR3 length equals 16 residues. The V segment lost 4 bases and the J segment 4 bases; nucleotides outside the gene matches: 8. Germline CDR1 and CDR2: PRHDT and FYEKMQ (reference sequence). The CDR3: CASSYRGSGGYNEQFF. In nucleotides, the CDR3 is TGTGCCAGCAGCTACCGGGGTAGCGGGGGATACAATGAGCAGTTCTTC. Full variable domain (outside the CDR3, taken from reference TRBV13 and TRBJ2-1): AAGVIQSPRHLIKEKRETATLKCYPIPRHDTVYWYQQGPGQDPQFLISFYEKMQSDKGSIPDRFSAQQFSDYHSELNMSSLELGDSALYFCASSYRGSGGYNEQFFGPGTRLTVL.

The chain uses TRBV19 and TRBJ2-5; 8 bases line up with TRBD2. From germline, CDR1 is LNHDA and CDR2 SQIVND (reference sequence). V trimming: 7 bases; J trimming: 2 bases; junction bases outside the gene matches: 9. This CDR3 comprises 15 residues. The CDR3 spells CASTALAGSQETQYF. In DNA form, the CDR3 reads TGTGCCAGTACCGCTCTAGCGGGTTCACAAGAGACCCAGTACTTC.

This clone showed up just a few times. The chain joins TRBV30 to TRBJ1-2; TRBD1 is a possible D gene (5 bases). Looked up from germline, CDR1 is GTSNPN and CDR2 is SVGIG (reference sequence). The CDR3 runs 15 residues. Trimming left V 3 bases short and J 4 bases short, with 18 bases between. CDR3 nucleotides: TGTGCCTGGAGGATTATGGTCGACAGCCTCTATGGCTACACCTTC. Translated, it gives CAWRIMVDSLYGYTF.

This sequence joins TRBV9 and TRBJ1-2, with D perhaps matching TRBD1 (5 bases). CDR1 and CDR2 from the germline V gene are SGDLS and YYNGEE. The CDR3 is made up of 15 amino acids. Trimming removed 3 bases from V and 4 bases from J, with 16 bases in between. As DNA, the CDR3 is TGTGCCAGCAGCGGCAATCTGGAGGGGAGCTATGGCTACACCTTC. The encoded protein is CASSGNLEGSYGYTF.

This chain uses TRBV5-1 with TRBJ1-1; 10 positions match TRBD1. Germline lookup yields CDR1 SGHRS and CDR2 YFSETQ. V dropped 1 base and J dropped 2; count of bases not matched to a gene: 14. This CDR3 region has 19 residues. CDR3: CASSLPGSGTGDFNTEAFF. The CDR3 DNA is TGCGCCAGCAGCTTGCCGGGGTCCGGGACAGGGGATTTTAACACTGAAGCTTTCTTT. Full variable domain (remainder filled in from reference TRBV5-1 and TRBJ1-1): KAGVTQTPRYLIKTRGQQVTLSCSPISGHRSVSWYQQTPGQGLQFLFEYFSETQRNKGNFPGRFSGRQFSNSRSEMNVSTLELGDSALYLCASSLPGSGTGDFNTEAFFGQGTRLTVV.

CDR3 in amino acids: CAIAPIGTSGGTDTQYF. The CDR3 bases are TGTGCCATCGCCCCCATTGGGACTAGCGGGGGCACAGATACGCAGTATTTT. The chain uses TRBV10-3 and TRBJ2-3; 13 bases fit TRBD2. Germline CDR1 ENHRY, CDR2 SYGVKD. The CDR3 runs to 17 residues. V lost 8 bases and J lost 1; bases outside the gene matches: 9.